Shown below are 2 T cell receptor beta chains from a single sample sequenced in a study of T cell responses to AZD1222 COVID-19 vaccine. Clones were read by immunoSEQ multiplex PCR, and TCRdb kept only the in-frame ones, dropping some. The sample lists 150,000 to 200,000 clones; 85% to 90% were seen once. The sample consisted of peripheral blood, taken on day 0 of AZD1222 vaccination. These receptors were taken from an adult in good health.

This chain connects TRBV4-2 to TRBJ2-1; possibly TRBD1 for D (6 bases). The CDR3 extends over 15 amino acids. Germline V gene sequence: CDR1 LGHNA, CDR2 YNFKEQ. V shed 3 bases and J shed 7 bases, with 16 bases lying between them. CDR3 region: CASSQPDRQRNEQFF. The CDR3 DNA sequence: TGTGCCAGCAGCCAGCCGGACAGACAGAGGAATGAGCAGTTCTTC.

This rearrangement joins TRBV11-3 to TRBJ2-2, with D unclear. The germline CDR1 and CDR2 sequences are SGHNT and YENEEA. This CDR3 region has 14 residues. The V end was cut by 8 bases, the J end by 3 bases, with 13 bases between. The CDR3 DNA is TGTGCCAGCGCCCTGACAATCGACACCGGGGAGCTGTTTTTT. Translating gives CASALTIDTGELFF.